This passage covers 17 T cell receptor beta chains from one sample sequenced in a study of beta chain features in type 1 diabetes. The investigators reverse transcribed all of the isolated RNA, so they sequenced expressed TCRB transcripts. Assay: immunoSEQ multiplex PCR; the TCRdb copy retains only in-frame clones and omits some. The table includes about 160,000 clones, over 7.5% detected once. The sample was central memory CD4+ T cells from blood. These receptors all come from a man younger than 35 in good health.

This clone was observed many times. V and J are TRBV5-1 and TRBJ2-5; perhaps TRBD1 as D (6 bases). Germline CDR1 and CDR2: SGHRS and YFSETQ. This CDR3 has 17 amino acids. V was shortened by 0 bases and J by 1 base, with 16 bases between the two germline ends. CDR3 bases: TGCGCCAGCAGCTTGGGCAGGGGCGCTCGATCCCAAGAGACCCAGTACTTC. It is translated as CASSLGRGARSQETQYF. The variable domain in full, with the rest retrieved from reference TRBV5-1 and TRBJ2-5, is KAGVTQTPRYLIKTRGQQVTLSCSPISGHRSVSWYQQTPGQGLQFLFEYFSETQRNKGNFPGRFSGRQFSNSRSEMNVSTLELGDSALYLCASSLGRGARSQETQYFGPGTRLLVL.

The CDR3 DNA reads TGTGCCAGCAGTTTACGCCTAGGAAGCTCCTACAATGAGCAGTTCTTC. Translating it yields CASSLRLGSSYNEQFF. The chain is built from TRBV27 and TRBJ2-1; D not resolved. Germline assignment: CDR1 MNHEY and CDR2 SMNVEV (reference sequence). The CDR3 sequence is 16 residues long. Trimming took 2 bases from V and 0 from J, leaving 11 bases between them.

The chain couples TRBV7-2 to TRBJ2-7; the match to TRBD1 covers 10 bases. CDR3 length equals 15 residues. CDR1 SGHTA and CDR2 FQGNSA come from the germline V gene. The V and J ends lost 4 bases and 4 bases, in that order; junction bases with no gene match: 7. CDR3 nucleotide sequence: TGTGCCAGCAGCTCCGGACAGGGGGGAGGATACGAGCAGTACTTC. Amino acids: CASSSGQGGGYEQYF.

This clone was counted only a few times. This chain connects TRBV7-2 to TRBJ1-2; 8 nucleotides align to TRBD1. Germline CDR1 and CDR2: SGHTA and FQGNSA. The CDR3 totals 15 residues. V was pared by 4 bases and J by 4 bases, with 8 bases of the junction left unmatched. The CDR3 region has the DNA TGTGCCAGCAGCTCAACCGGGACAGGTTTCTATGGCTACACCTTC. This gives the protein CASSSTGTGFYGYTF.

V usage is TRBV11-2 and J usage is TRBJ2-4, with unresolved D. CDR3 length: 13 residues. Trimming shortened V by 1 base and J by 8 bases, and 9 bases separated the two germline ends. Per germline, CDR1 SGHAT and CDR2 FQNNGV. Written as DNA, the CDR3 is TGTGCCAGCAGCTTAGCGGTCGGTGACATTCAGTACTTC. Translating gives CASSLAVGDIQYF.

In its sample, this clone was seen once. The chain recombines TRBV9 with TRBJ1-1; D not certain. Trimming stripped 0 bases from V and 7 bases from J, with 10 bases between. CDR3 length equals 13 residues. Germline V gene lookup returns CDR1 SGDLS and CDR2 YYNGEE. CDR3 DNA: TGTGCCAGCAGCGTAGGATCAGAAGTTGAAGCTTTCTTT. It codes for CASSVGSEVEAFF.

This chain uses TRBV30 with TRBJ1-1; no clear D gene. The CDR3 runs to 12 residues. CDR1 GTSNPN and CDR2 SVGIG come from the germline V gene (reference sequence). The V end was cut by 2 bases, the J end by 1 base, with 5 bases between. The CDR3 is CAWSPGNTEAFF. The CDR3 nucleotides read TGTGCCTGGAGTCCGGGGAACACTGAAGCTTTCTTT.

This clone occurred a few times. The chain couples TRBV6-5 to TRBJ1-4, with 9 bases that match TRBD1. The V gene's germline CDR1 is MNHEY and CDR2 SVGAGI. V shed 4 bases, J shed 6 bases, and the junction held 3 bases outside the gene matches. The CDR3 runs 14 residues. The DNA for the CDR3 is TGTGCCAGCAGTTTAGGACAGGGGTATGAAAAACTGTTTTTT. This sequence encodes CASSLGQGYEKLFF.

This clone occurred many times. This chain links TRBV7-2 with TRBJ2-3; maybe TRBD2 (6 bases). CDR1 is SGHTA and CDR2 is FQGNSA in the germline V gene. The length of the CDR3 is 13 residues. V was shortened by 5 bases and J by 6 bases, with 12 bases between the two germline ends. Here the CDR3 reads CASSQTSLDTQYF. The CDR3 DNA sequence: TGTGCCAGCAGCCAAACTAGCTTGGATACGCAGTATTTT. The full variable domain, with the rest looked up from reference TRBV7-2 and TRBJ2-3, is GAGVSQSPSNKVTEKGKDVELRCDPISGHTALYWYRQSLGQGLEFLIYFQGNSAPDKSGLPSDRFSAERTGGSVSTLTIQRTQQEDSAVYLCASSQTSLDTQYFGPGTRLTVL.

This clone has a handful of counts. The rearrangement joins TRBV7-2 to TRBJ1-2, with D tentatively TRBD1 (5 bases). Per the germline V gene, CDR1 is SGHTA and CDR2 is FQGNSA. This CDR3 has 16 residues. Trimming shortened V by 1 base and J by 8 bases, and 20 bases separated the two germline ends. CDR3 in amino acids: CASSLDAGRMVGGYTF. The CDR3 DNA reads TGTGCCAGCAGCTTAGATGCAGGGAGGATGGTAGGAGGCTACACCTTC.

The chain links TRBV5-5 to TRBJ1-6; 10 bases are shared with TRBD1. This CDR3 has 19 residues. V shed 2 bases, J shed 10 bases, and the junction held 18 bases outside the gene matches. Germline assignment: CDR1 SGHKS and CDR2 YYEKEE (reference sequence). For the CDR3, the DNA is TGTGCCAGCAGCTTTTCGGCCTTACCAGGACAGGGGGTTCGGTCACCCCTCCACTTT. Residues: CASSFSALPGQGVRSPLHF.

The genes are TRBV5-1 and TRBJ1-2; 10 bases align to TRBD1. The V and J ends lost 2 bases and 5 bases, in that order; junction bases with no gene match: 3. The CDR3 is made up of 14 amino acids. In germline, CDR1 is SGHRS, CDR2 YFSETQ. For the CDR3, the DNA is TGCGCCAGCAGCTTCGGGACAGGGGTGTATGGCTACACCTTC. It specifies CASSFGTGVYGYTF.

This clone showed up just a few times. The chain uses TRBV30 and TRBJ1-4; 7 bases match TRBD1. CDR1 and CDR2 from the germline V gene are GTSNPN and SVGIG (reference sequence). Trimming took 5 bases from V and 6 from J; bases not matched to a gene: 3. CDR3 length: 12 residues. The CDR3 loop reads CAWGGQYEKLFF. The CDR3 DNA follows: TGTGCCTGGGGGGGACAGTATGAAAAACTGTTTTTT.

This clone was seen more than once but under ten times. The CDR3: CASSSGQLSYYEQYF. CDR3 coding DNA: TGTGCCAGCAGCTCGGGACAGCTGAGCTACTACGAGCAGTACTTC. J is TRBJ2-7 and V is TRBV5-4; 7 nucleotides line up with TRBD1. This CDR3 has 15 amino acids. The junction had 9 bases not matched to a gene; V was cut back by 3 bases and J by 3 bases. The germline V gene encodes CDR1 SGHNT and CDR2 YYREEE (reference sequence).

This clone has ten or more counts. This sequence joins TRBV28 and TRBJ2-4; TRBD2 matches at 14 bases. Germline CDR1 and CDR2: MDHEN and SYDVKM. After removal of 6 bases from V and 0 bases from J, the junction contained 7 bases not matched to a gene. The CDR3 consists of 18 residues. CDR3 in DNA: TGTGCCAGCAGAAGATCGGGACTAGCGGGAGTAGCCAAAAACATTCAGTACTTC. Its translation is CASRRSGLAGVAKNIQYF.

The V gene is TRBV19, the J gene TRBJ1-4, with 7 bases that match TRBD1. The CDR3 sequence is 13 residues long. The J segment lost 4 bases and the V segment lost 6 bases, leaving 2 bases of the junction unmatched. Germline-derived CDR1 and CDR2 are LNHDA and SQIVND (reference sequence). The CDR3 coding sequence is TGTGCCAGTAGGGGACAGCATAATGAAAAACTGTTTTTT. Translated: CASRGQHNEKLFF. The entire variable domain, with the rest obtained from reference TRBV19 and TRBJ1-4, is as follows: DGGITQSPKYLFRKEGQNVTLSCEQNLNHDAMYWYRQDPGQGLRLIYYSQIVNDFQKGDIAEGYSVSREKKESFPLTVTSAQKNPTAFYLCASRGQHNEKLFFGSGTQLSVL.

This clone was observed a handful of times. CDR3 sequence reads: CASTPGTGTGTEAFF. CDR3 sequence (DNA): TGTGCCAGCACCCCCGGGACAGGGACTGGGACTGAAGCTTTCTTT. This sequence joins TRBV7-8 and TRBJ1-1, with TRBD1 matching 9 bases. The germline gives CDR1 SGHVS, CDR2 FQNEAQ. The CDR3 extends over 15 amino acids. With 7 bases clipped from V and 5 bases from J, the junction kept 11 bases outside the gene matches.